This T cell receptor beta chain was identified during a study of T cell responses to AZD1222 COVID-19 vaccine. The CDR3 is 14 amino acids. V dropped 0 bases and J dropped 7 bases, with 13 bases sitting between them. Germline CDR1 SGHDT, CDR2 YYEEEE. The protocol was immunoSEQ multiplex PCR, while the TCRdb copy is restricted to in-frame clones and leaves out a portion. The sample includes under 200,000 clones, 88% seen only once; the top ten take around 5.5%. With regard to this clone: The antigen is unknown.

Points from the study as a whole: White British people made up most donors, females outnumbered males, and clonal diversity was possibly underestimated. Of spike-specific TCRs, nearly half reportedly target regions left unmutated in variants.

This receptor was obtained from an adult in good health. This specimen consisted of peripheral blood, obtained on day 0 of AZD1222 vaccination. This chain joins TRBV5-6 and TRBJ1-2; D unresolved. The CDR3 region is CASSLVSGLAGYTF. Here the CDR3 DNA reads TGTGCCAGCAGCTTGGTTTCGGGTTTAGCTGGCTACACCTTC.